The rows below give T cell receptor beta chains drawn from one sample of a study of cytomegalovirus exposure and HLA in healthy donors. Sequenced by immunoSEQ multiplex PCR; TCRdb stores in-frame clones only, minus some. This table has about 360,000 clones, 86% appearing once. The source material was PBMCs. These receptors all stem from a woman between 18 and 29 years old in good health and CMV-seronegative. Each CDR3 is given with its conserved first and last residue.

TRBV2 CASSPGQGYGYTF
TRBV19 CASKTRDRRNYGYTF
TRBV7-2 CASSPGWTSGRAFPDTQYF
TRBV9 CASSGTGGLAGGNNEQFF
TRBV2 CASTSPSAGLHF
TRBV6-4 CASIPDRGETQYF
TRBV19 CASSTQAGGRYEQYF
TRBV4-1 CASSQDRVGIGYEQYF
TRBV11-3 CASSLFMRGNNSPLHF
TRBV11-3 CASSLMDTEDEQFF
TRBV30 CAHQENSGITDTQYF
TRBV4-1 CASSPSIWTEAFF
TRBV30 CAWADNRGGYTF
TRBV5-5 CASSLAAGTGAYEQYF
TRBV5-1 CASSLAEREGPTDTQYF
TRBV30 CASQDPGANVLTF
TRBV9 CASSLVGQGAETQYF
TRBV27 CASSLDASGRALDTQYF
TRBV4-1 CASSQGDRGEAFF
TRBV4-1 CASSQDGTGGYEQYF
TRBV7-2 CASSLVGLAGVKNTDTQYF
TRBV18 CASSPGGPSYEQYF
TRBV15 CATSGGQGEQYF
TRBV28 CASSNMRGGVNYGYTF
TRBV6-1 CATQQGEKLFF
TRBV28 CASRSPYEQYF
TRBV19 CASCPWQGNQPQHF
TRBV28 CASSLRQMYLHQPQHF
TRBV7-6 CASSPRLADGELFF
TRBV27 CASSVDRDVGYEQYF
TRBV6-5 CASATSGSSRELFF
TRBV29-1 CSVEQGYGETQYF
TRBV27 CASSLKYPGGELFF
TRBV6-1 CASRTVAGNTGELFF
TRBV28 CASSPPGRAGNTIYF
TRBV27 CASSLDSNQPQHF
TRBV6-1 CASSKDRGSNGYTF
TRBV2 CASRVQGIGTDTQYF
TRBV14 CASSQDRLAGGNTIYF
TRBV5-1 CASSSTGANEQFF